This TCR beta chain was documented in a study of graft-versus-host responses after intestinal transplantation. Background on the study: Transplant types were multivisceral, liver-intestinal, or isolated intestinal. The study gave all recipients anti-thymocyte globulin induction, then tacrolimus and steroids for three to four years. Study-wide findings and caveats: After transplant, early declines in HvG clones were associated with peak levels of circulating GvH clones. Graft-donor T cell macrochimerism in patients accompanied high graft-versus-host to host-versus-graft clonal ratios in allografts.

Worth noting for this clone: Its specificity is not known.

The length of the CDR3 is 15 residues. The method was immunoSEQ multiplex PCR; TCRdb's version includes in-frame clones alone and lacks a portion of them. The sample holds tens of thousands of clones, around nine tenths seen once. The sequencing used unstimulated CD8+ T cells sorted from spleen or lymph node cells, collected before intestinal transplant. The receptor was isolated from a human donor who received an intestinal transplant. This chain uses TRBV21-1 with TRBJ2-5; the table gives TRBD2 as D, unverified against the DNA. TRBV21-1 is a pseudogene locus. The CDR3 DNA reads TGTGCCAGCAGCAAAGAGCGAACTACACAAGAGACCCAGTACTTC. It yields the protein CASSKERTTQETQYF.